A single T cell receptor beta chain is shown here with its context. As processed by the authors: The assay estimated nucleated cells by amplifying reference gene primers. The data were produced by immunoSEQ multiplex PCR, yet TCRdb's version contains in-frame clones alone and is incomplete. Clonal size and the V and J genes are those of that table, whereas D and trimming came from the DNA. The sample lists about 81,000 clones, around nine tenths occurring once. This sample was included in a study of blood T cell repertoires in COVID-19. For the study at large: Sites in the United States, Italy and Spain provided acute and convalescent COVID-19 samples. T cells, B-cell-depleted T cells, or PBMCs provided the cDNA or gDNA that served as material.

From germline, CDR1 is MNHEY and CDR2 SVGAGI. Trimming shortened V by 2 bases and J by 3 bases, and 7 bases separated the two germline ends. The CDR3 has 13 residues. Material: peripheral blood. This TCR came from a woman of 80 years or more with acute or convalescent COVID-19. V gene TRBV6-5 combines with J gene TRBJ1-2, with D uncertain. The CDR3 DNA follows: TGTGCCAGCAGTTACCTGGGAGACTATGGCTACACCTTC. Translated, it gives CASSYLGDYGYTF.